This is a list of T cell receptor beta chains from one sample in a study of OX40 agonist ivuxolimab in advanced cancers. Generated by immunoSEQ multiplex PCR, the TCRdb table keeps only in-frame clones and is missing some. This repertoire shows tens of thousands of clones, roughly 90% found once; its top ten account for approximately 0.28%. The sample was CD4+ or CD8+ T cells sorted from blood, taken in a trial of the OX40 agonist ivuxolimab. The receptors shown here come from an adult with an advanced solid tumor such as melanoma, head and neck, liver or kidney cancer. CDR3s include the opening cysteine and the closing phenylalanine or tryptophan. A D gene is named only where the DNA matches it firmly. Some rows mark clone size as missing; the rest say once, few, many or name a class of expanded clone.

abundance	d_gene	v_gene	j_gene	CDR3aa	CDR3nt
-	-	TRBV7-8	TRBJ1-6	CASSSQDYYNSPLHF	TGTGCCAGCAGCTCACAGGATTACTATAATTCACCCCTCCACTTT
once	TRBD1	TRBV5-8	TRBJ1-2	CASSLATGKLNYGYTF	TGTGCCAGCAGCTTGGCGACAGGGAAGCTTAACTATGGCTACACCTTC
-	-	TRBV7-9	TRBJ1-1	CASSAGGRNTEAFF	TGTGCCAGCAGCGCCGGGGGTCGGAACACTGAAGCTTTCTTT
-	TRBD2	TRBV5-1	TRBJ2-7	CASSYRTSGGYEQYF	TGCGCCAGCAGCTACCGGACTAGCGGGGGCTACGAGCAGTACTTC
-	TRBD1	TRBV10-3	TRBJ2-4	CAIRDRGRNIQYF	TGTGCCATCAGGGACAGGGGGCGCAACATTCAGTACTTC
few	-	TRBV7-9	TRBJ1-1	CATRRGPTEAFF	TGTGCCACCCGACGGGGGCCCACTGAAGCTTTCTTT
-	-	TRBV6-1	TRBJ1-5	CASTSGGGGNQPQHF	TGTGCCAGCACCTCGGGCGGGGGTGGCAATCAGCCCCAGCATTTT
-	-	TRBV4-1	TRBJ1-4	CASSQPLRDTNEKLFF	TGCGCCAGCAGCCAGCCTCTTAGGGATACTAATGAAAAACTGTTTTTT
-	-	TRBV5-4	TRBJ2-7	CASSGGTVSYEQYF	TGTGCCAGCAGCGGAGGGACGGTCTCCTACGAGCAGTACTTC
-	-	TRBV30	TRBJ2-7	CAWTLQARRNEQYF	TGTGCCTGGACCCTACAGGCCCGACGTAACGAGCAGTACTTC
-	TRBD1	TRBV7-2	TRBJ1-5	CASRRTGTGVQQPQHF	TGTGCCAGCAGACGAACCGGGACAGGGGTGCAGCAGCCCCAGCATTTT
few	-	TRBV25-1	TRBJ1-6	CASSFSLGTLDNSPLHF	TGTGCCAGCAGTTTTAGCCTTGGGACACTCGATAATTCACCCCTCCACTTT
once	-	TRBV18	TRBJ2-3	CASSPGGSVTDTQYF	TGTGCCAGCTCACCAGGGGGGTCAGTCACAGATACGCAGTATTTT
-	-	TRBV6-5	TRBJ1-1	CASSYVGPGTEAFF	TGTGCCAGCAGTTACGTGGGGCCGGGCACTGAAGCTTTCTTT
-	-	TRBV7-2	TRBJ2-3	CASSLTRQLTDTQYF	TGTGCCAGCAGCTTAACCCGACAGCTCACAGATACGCAGTATTTT
-	-	TRBV6-6	TRBJ1-1	CASSFVATGGTEAFF	TGTGCCAGCAGTTTCGTCGCAACGGGGGGCACTGAAGCTTTCTTT
-	TRBD2	TRBV7-2	TRBJ2-3	CASSTPLAGGGNTQYF	TGTGCCAGCAGCACCCCACTAGCGGGGGGGGGTAATACGCAGTATTTT
-	TRBD2	TRBV6-4	TRBJ2-1	CASSSGGPYEQFF	TGTGCCAGCAGTTCGGGGGGGCCCTATGAGCAGTTCTTC
-	TRBD2	TRBV7-2	TRBJ2-5	CASTRSGGSQETQYF	TGTGCCAGCACCCGTAGCGGGGGGAGCCAAGAGACCCAGTACTTC
once	TRBD1	TRBV25-1	TRBJ1-6	CASSDPGGIGSPLHF	TGTGCCAGCAGTGACCCAGGGGGCATAGGTTCACCCCTCCACTTT
-	-	TRBV6-6	TRBJ1-3	CASMDSGNTIYF	TGTGCCAGCATGGATTCTGGAAACACCATATATTTT
-	-	TRBV18	TRBJ1-2	CASSPGRTDYGYTF	TGTGCCAGCTCCCCAGGTAGGACGGACTATGGCTACACCTTC
-	-	TRBV28	TRBJ1-5	CASSLGAGGYSNQPQHF	TGTGCCAGCAGTTTAGGGGCGGGGGGATATAGCAATCAGCCCCAGCATTTT
-	-	TRBV9	TRBJ1-3	CASSVGTGGHSGNTIYF	TGTGCCAGCAGCGTGGGGACCGGGGGCCACTCTGGAAACACCATATATTTT
few	-	TRBV19	TRBJ2-7	CASSQSGASYEQYF	TGTGCCAGTAGCCAGAGCGGAGCGTCCTACGAGCAGTACTTC
-	-	TRBV29-1	TRBJ1-1	CSVDPQGMNTEAFF	TGCAGCGTTGATCCGCAGGGGATGAACACTGAAGCTTTCTTT
once	TRBD2	TRBV7-2	TRBJ2-7	CASTLLAGVVEQYF	TGTGCCAGCACCCTACTAGCGGGGGTAGTCGAGCAGTACTTC
-	TRBD1	TRBV6-1	TRBJ2-1	CASSVKRDRYNEQFF	TGTGCCAGCAGTGTTAAGAGGGACAGGTACAATGAGCAGTTCTTC
-	TRBD1	TRBV5-1	TRBJ2-3	CASSSRDRVTDTQYF	TGCGCCAGCAGCTCCCGGGACAGGGTTACAGATACGCAGTATTTT
-	TRBD2	TRBV4-1	TRBJ2-5	CASSLGSSGQETQYF	TGCGCCAGCAGCCTGGGATCTAGCGGGCAAGAGACCCAGTACTTC